The T cell receptor (beta chain) described here comes from a study of T cell responses to AZD1222 COVID-19 vaccine. Whole-study results and caveats: Repertoires were obtained only post-peak T cell response.

In regard to this clone: Its matching antigen is unknown.

Here immunoSEQ multiplex PCR was the method, and the copy in TCRdb shows in-frame clones only, minus some. The sample shows about 210,000 clones, 85% to 95% of them seen only once. The germline gives CDR1 MNHEY, CDR2 SMNVEV (reference sequence). The ends were cut back, 5 bases at V and 11 bases at J, with 15 bases in the middle. The CDR3 has 12 residues. The source of this sequence is an adult in good health. This material consisted of peripheral blood, taken on day 0 of AZD1222 vaccination. This sequence joins TRBV27 and TRBJ1-1, with D perhaps TRBD1 (6 bases). CDR3 in DNA: TGTGCCAGCAGTGCCCGGGACACGGGGGCTTTCTTT. Protein product: CASSARDTGAFF.